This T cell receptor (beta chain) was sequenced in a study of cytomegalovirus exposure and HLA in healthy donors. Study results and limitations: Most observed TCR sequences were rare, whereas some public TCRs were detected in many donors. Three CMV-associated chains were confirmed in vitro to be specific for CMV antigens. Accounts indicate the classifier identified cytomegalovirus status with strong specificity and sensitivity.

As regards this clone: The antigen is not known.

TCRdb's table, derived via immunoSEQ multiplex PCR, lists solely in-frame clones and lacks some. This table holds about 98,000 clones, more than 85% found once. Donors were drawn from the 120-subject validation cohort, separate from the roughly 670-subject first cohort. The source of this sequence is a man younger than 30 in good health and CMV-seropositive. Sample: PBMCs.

The CDR3 here is CASSANLGAEGANVLTF. The DNA for the CDR3 is TGTGCCAGCAGCGCTAACCTGGGGGCGGAGGGGGCCAACGTCCTGACTTTC. The gene calls are TRBV28 and TRBJ2-6; a weak D match, TRBD1 (6 bases). This CDR3 contains 17 residues. V was clipped by 6 bases and J by 4 bases, with 19 bases between them. Germline values: CDR1 MDHEN, CDR2 SYDVKM.